These 6 T cell receptor beta chains came from one sample sequenced in a study of blood T cell repertoires in COVID-19. The table came from immunoSEQ multiplex PCR; TCRdb's copy has only in-frame clones and leaves some out. The sample has under 250,000 clones; around nine tenths are singletons. The sample consisted of peripheral blood. Every receptor here comes from a middle-aged man with COVID-19, enrolled during active disease.

The chain joins TRBV19 to TRBJ2-3; TRBD2 agrees at 8 bases. CDR1 is LNHDA and CDR2 is SQIVND in the germline V gene (reference sequence). V shed 6 bases and J 0 bases; nucleotides not matched to a gene: 8. CDR3 length: 16 residues. The CDR3 DNA reads as TGTGCCAGTAGCCTGCGGGGGGCAGCTAGCACAGATACGCAGTATTTT. Residues: CASSLRGAASTDTQYF.

The chain recombines TRBV4-3 with TRBJ2-3; 7 bases are a match to TRBD2. CDR3 length equals 18 residues. The germline gives CDR1 LGHNA, CDR2 YSLEER. Unmatched junction bases numbered 14, after V lost 4 bases and J lost 1 base. The CDR3 bases are TGCGCCAGCAGCCCTTTCCTGGGGGGGGAGGTGGGCACAGATACGCAGTATTTT. Protein sequence: CASSPFLGGEVGTDTQYF.

The chain is built from TRBV3-1 (or the pseudogene TRBV3-2) and TRBJ1-2; 12 bases fit TRBD1. The V segment lost 2 bases and the J segment 8 bases; nucleotides outside the gene matches: 6. The V gene's germline CDR1 is LGHDT and CDR2 YNNKEL (reference sequence). The CDR3 length is 15 residues. The CDR3 DNA sequence: TGTGCCAGCAGCCAAACGGGACAGGGGGCTTCGGGCTACACCTTC. Translated, it gives CASSQTGQGASGYTF.

This clone was counted once. V gene TRBV9 combines with J gene TRBJ2-2; 7 nucleotides align to TRBD2. CDR3 size: 16 residues. Germline V lookup: CDR1 SGDLS, CDR2 YYNGEE. V dropped 0 bases and J dropped 2; count of bases not matched to a gene: 4. CDR3: CASSVGGGGNTGELFF. CDR3 sequence (DNA): TGTGCCAGCAGCGTAGGGGGCGGGGGAAACACCGGGGAGCTGTTTTTT. Full variable domain (missing parts from reference TRBV9 and TRBJ2-2): DSGVTQTPKHLITATGQRVTLRCSPRSGDLSVYWYQQSLDQGLQFLIQYYNGEERAKGNILERFSAQQFPDLHSELNLSSLELGDSALYFCASSVGGGGNTGELFFGEGSRLTVL.

V usage is TRBV10-3 and J usage is TRBJ2-5, with 8 positions matching TRBD2. Germline lookup yields CDR1 ENHRY and CDR2 SYGVKD. Germline trimming cut 6 bases from V and 4 bases from J; bases unmatched to any gene: 19. The CDR3 sequence is 18 residues long. The CDR3 reads CAISASGSQRLGVETQYF. The CDR3 nucleotides are TGTGCCATCAGCGCGAGCGGGAGTCAGCGCCTGGGAGTAGAGACCCAGTACTTC.

The chain employs TRBV7-8 and TRBJ1-6, with D unclear. CDR1 is SGHVS, CDR2 FQNEAQ, per germline. The CDR3 totals 15 residues. V was shortened by 4 bases and J by 7 bases, with 14 bases between the two germline ends. The CDR3, as DNA: TGTGCCAGCAGCTCCCAGCCGGGAGGGAATTCACCCCTCCACTTT. This encodes CASSSQPGGNSPLHF.